This T cell receptor (beta chain) was recovered during a study of blood T cell repertoires in COVID-19. On the study more broadly: Some COVID-19 samples were acute and others convalescent; all came from the United States, Italy and Spain.

This CDR3 is built from 16 residues. Germline V gene sequence: CDR1 SGHVS, CDR2 FQNEAQ. Trimming at V came to 5 bases and at J to 6 bases, leaving 12 bases not matched to a gene. The method was immunoSEQ multiplex PCR; TCRdb's version includes in-frame clones alone and lacks a portion of them. In the table there are more than 250,000 clones, around 88% of which are singletons. The receptor was derived from a woman younger than 45 who had recovered from COVID-19. Source material: peripheral blood. V is TRBV7-8 and J is TRBJ2-4; TRBD1 matches at 8 bases. The CDR3 nucleotides are TGTGCCAGCAGCCCCAGGCGAGGACAGGGTACAAACATTCAGTACTTC. Its translation: CASSPRRGQGTNIQYF.